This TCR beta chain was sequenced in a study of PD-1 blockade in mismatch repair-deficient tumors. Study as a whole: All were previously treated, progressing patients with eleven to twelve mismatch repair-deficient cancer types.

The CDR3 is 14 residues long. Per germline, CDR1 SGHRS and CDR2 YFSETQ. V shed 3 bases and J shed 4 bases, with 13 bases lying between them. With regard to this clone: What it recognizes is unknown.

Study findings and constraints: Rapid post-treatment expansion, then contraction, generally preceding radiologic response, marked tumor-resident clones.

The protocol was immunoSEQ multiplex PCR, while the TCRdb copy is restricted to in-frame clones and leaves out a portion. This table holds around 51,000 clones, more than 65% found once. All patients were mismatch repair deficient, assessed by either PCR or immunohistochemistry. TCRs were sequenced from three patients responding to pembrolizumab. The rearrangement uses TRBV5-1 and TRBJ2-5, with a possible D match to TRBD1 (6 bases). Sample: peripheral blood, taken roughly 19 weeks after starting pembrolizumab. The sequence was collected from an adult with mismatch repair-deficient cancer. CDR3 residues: CASSYYREGETQYF. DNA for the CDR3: TGCGCCAGCAGCTACTACAGGGAAGGAGAGACCCAGTACTTC. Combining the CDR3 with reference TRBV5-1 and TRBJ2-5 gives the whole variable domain KAGVTQTPRYLIKTRGQQVTLSCSPISGHRSVSWYQQTPGQGLQFLFEYFSETQRNKGNFPGRFSGRQFSNSRSEMNVSTLELGDSALYLCASSYYREGETQYFGPGTRLLVL.